This T cell receptor beta chain came from a study of T cells after yellow fever vaccination. Unmatched junction bases numbered 8, after V lost 6 bases and J lost 7 bases. The CDR3 contains 16 residues. CDR1 is LNHDA, CDR2 SQIVND, per germline (reference sequence). Synthesis of TCR cDNA relied on 5'RACE template switching, which attached a universal primer site and UMIs. TCRdb fed the 5' RACE reads into MiXCR, producing one record per CDR3 protein. The sample shows 510,000 or so distinct CDR3 sequences, 15% to 20% of them seen only once. Comments on this clonotype: The antigen is not known.

Whole-study results and caveats: The booster response re-showed most primary clones: more than 95% CD4, over 80% CD8.

This material consisted of PBMCs, taken 15 days after the yellow fever booster vaccination. The origin of this receptor is a man aged 30 to 45 who received the YFV17D yellow fever vaccine. The chain recombines TRBV19 with TRBJ2-1; 14 nucleotides agree with TRBD2. The CDR3 protein is CASRGTSGRRNNEQFF. CDR3 nucleotide sequence: TGTGCCAGTAGAGGGACTAGCGGGAGAAGGAATAATGAGCAGTTCTTC.